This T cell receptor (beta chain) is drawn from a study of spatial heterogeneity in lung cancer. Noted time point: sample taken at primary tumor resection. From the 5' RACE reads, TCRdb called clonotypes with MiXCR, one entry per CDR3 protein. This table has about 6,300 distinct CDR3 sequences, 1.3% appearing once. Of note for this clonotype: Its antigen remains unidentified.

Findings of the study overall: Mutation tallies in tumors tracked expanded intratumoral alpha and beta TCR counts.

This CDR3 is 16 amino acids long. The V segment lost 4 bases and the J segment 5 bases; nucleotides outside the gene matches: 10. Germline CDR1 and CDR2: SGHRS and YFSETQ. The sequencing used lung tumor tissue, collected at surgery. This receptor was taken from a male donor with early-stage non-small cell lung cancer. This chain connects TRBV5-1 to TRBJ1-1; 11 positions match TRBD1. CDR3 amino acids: CASSQMAGTGGTEAFF. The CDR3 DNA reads TGCGCCAGCAGCCAAATGGCCGGGACAGGGGGAACTGAAGCTTTCTTT. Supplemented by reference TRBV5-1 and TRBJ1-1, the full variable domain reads KAGVTQTPRYLIKTRGQQVTLSCSPISGHRSVSWYQQTPGQGLQFLFEYFSETQRNKGNFPGRFSGRQFSNSRSEMNVSTLELGDSALYLCASSQMAGTGGTEAFFGQGTRLTVV.